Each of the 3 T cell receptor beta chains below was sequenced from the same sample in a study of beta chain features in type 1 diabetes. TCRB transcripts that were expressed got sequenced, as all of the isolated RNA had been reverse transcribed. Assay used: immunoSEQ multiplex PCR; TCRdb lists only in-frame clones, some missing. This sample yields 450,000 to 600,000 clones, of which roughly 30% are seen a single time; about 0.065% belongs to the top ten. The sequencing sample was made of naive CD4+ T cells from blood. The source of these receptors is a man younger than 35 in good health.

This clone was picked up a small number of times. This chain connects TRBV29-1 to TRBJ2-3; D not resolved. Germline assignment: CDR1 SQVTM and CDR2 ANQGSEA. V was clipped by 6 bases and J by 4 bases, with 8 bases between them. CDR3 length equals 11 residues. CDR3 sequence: CSVSSSDTQYF. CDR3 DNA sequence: TGCAGCGTATCTTCTTCAGATACGCAGTATTTT.

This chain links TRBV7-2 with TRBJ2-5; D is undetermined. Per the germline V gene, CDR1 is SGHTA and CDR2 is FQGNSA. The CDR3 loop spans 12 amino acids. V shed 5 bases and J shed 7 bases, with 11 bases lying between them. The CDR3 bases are TGTGCCAGCAGCGCCTCGCCGGGGACCCAGTACTTC. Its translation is CASSASPGTQYF.

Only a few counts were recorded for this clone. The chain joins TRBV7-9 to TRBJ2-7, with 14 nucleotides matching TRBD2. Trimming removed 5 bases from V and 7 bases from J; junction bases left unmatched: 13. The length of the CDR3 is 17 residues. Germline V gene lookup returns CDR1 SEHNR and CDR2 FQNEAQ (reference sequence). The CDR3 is CASSRTPGTSGSHEQYF. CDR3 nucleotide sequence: TGTGCCAGCAGCAGGACTCCAGGGACTAGCGGGAGTCATGAGCAGTACTTC. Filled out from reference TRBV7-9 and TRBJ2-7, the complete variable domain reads DTGVSQNPRHKITKRGQNVTFRCDPISEHNRLYWYRQTLGQGPEFLTYFQNEAQLEKSRLLSDRFSAERPKGSFSTLEIQRTEQGDSAMYLCASSRTPGTSGSHEQYFGPGTRLTVT.